This T cell receptor beta chain was obtained from a study of human versus mouse CDR3 diversity and MHC coevolution. Study-level points and caveats: Clonal inequality was lowest in most of the three human donors.

Profiling relied on immunoSEQ multiplex PCR, and the TCRdb table lists in-frame clones only, not all of them. In the table there are roughly 80,000 clones, around 93% of which are singletons. Turning to this clone: Its antigen is unknown.

The V gene's germline CDR1 is LGHNA and CDR2 YNFKEQ. The CDR3 has 15 residues. Trimming removed 0 bases from V and 4 bases from J, with 12 bases in between. Material for sequencing was naive CD4+ T cells from blood. Indicated subset: CD45RO-negative CD62L-positive naive CD4 T cells. The chain is built from TRBV4-2 and TRBJ2-5, with no clear D. The sequence was collected from a person aged 25 to 75 in good health. The CDR3 region has the DNA TGTGCCAGCAGCCAAGAAGCCCTTAGCCGAGAGACCCAGTACTTC. As protein: CASSQEALSRETQYF.